This T cell receptor beta chain originates from a study of blood T cell repertoires in COVID-19. Overall study context: Spain, Italy and the United States supplied samples that represented acute and convalescent COVID-19.

Per the original methods: Reference gene primers were amplified, and this amplification served to estimate nucleated cell counts. Method: immunoSEQ multiplex PCR; TCRdb's copy keeps in-frame clones and lacks some. V and J calls and clone size are copied from that table; D and trimming were computed from the DNA. The table includes 320,000 or so clones, about nine tenths detected once. The clonotype comes from a man in his fifties or sixties who had recovered from COVID-19. The material sequenced was PBMCs or T cells enriched from blood (not recorded which).

The CDR3: CASSKPTGAYEQYF. The DNA for the CDR3 is TGTGCCAGCAGTAAACCGACAGGGGCCTACGAGCAGTACTTC. The J gene is TRBJ2-7, the V gene TRBV6-2 or TRBV6-3; 8 bases map to TRBD1. J gave up 2 bases and V 5 bases, and 5 bases lay outside the gene matches. Per the germline V gene, CDR1 is MNHEY and CDR2 is SVGEGT. The CDR3 totals 14 residues.